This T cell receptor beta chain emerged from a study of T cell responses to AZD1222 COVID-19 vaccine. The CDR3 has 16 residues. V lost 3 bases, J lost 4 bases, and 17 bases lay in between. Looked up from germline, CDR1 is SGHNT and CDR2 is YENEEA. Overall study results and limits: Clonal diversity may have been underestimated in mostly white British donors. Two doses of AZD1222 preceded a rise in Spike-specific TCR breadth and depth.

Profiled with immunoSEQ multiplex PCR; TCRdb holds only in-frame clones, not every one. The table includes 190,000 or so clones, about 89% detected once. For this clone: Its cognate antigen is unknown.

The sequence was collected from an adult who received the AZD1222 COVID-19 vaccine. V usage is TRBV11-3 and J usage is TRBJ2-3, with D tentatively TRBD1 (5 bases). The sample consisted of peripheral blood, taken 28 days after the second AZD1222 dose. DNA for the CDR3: TGTGCCAGCAGCTTCGGGCAGGGTCTTCGACCAGATACGCAGTATTTT. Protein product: CASSFGQGLRPDTQYF. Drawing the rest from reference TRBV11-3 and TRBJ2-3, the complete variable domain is EAGVVQSPRYKIIEKKQPVAFWCNPISGHNTLYWYLQNLGQGPELLIRYENEEAVDDSQLPKDRFSAERLKGVDSTLKIQPAELGDSAVYLCASSFGQGLRPDTQYFGPGTRLTVL.